The 29 T cell receptor beta chains presented below share a single source sample, sequenced in a study of vaccination effects on CD4 cells after COVID-19. CD4+ T cells specific for antigen were expanded with viral peptide pools by the ViraFEST assay before sequencing. CD4+ T cell isolation took place after 10 days of culture. In the vaccine recipients, nucleocapsid antibodies were negative and there was no prior SARS-CoV-2 infection. Assay: immunoSEQ multiplex PCR; the TCRdb copy retains only in-frame clones and omits some. The repertoire consists of under 25,000 clones, with approximately 77% occurring once and the leading ten covering 15% to 20%. Their antigen targets remain unknown. Sequencing used CD4+ T cells from PBMCs cultured with HCoV-NL63 spike peptides, obtained before COVID-19 vaccination. The origin of the receptors is a human donor who received a COVID-19 vaccine.

The chain has TRBV5-1 and TRBJ1-1, with D uncertain. V shed 3 bases and J shed 3 bases, with 15 bases lying between them. Looked up from germline, CDR1 is SGHRS and CDR2 is YFSETQ. The CDR3 has 15 residues. CDR3: CASSSRPDDYTEAFF. The CDR3 DNA reads TGCGCCAGCAGCTCCCGACCCGACGATTACACTGAAGCTTTCTTT.

Only one count was recorded for this clone. CDR3 loop: CASSPPGGSYEQYF. The CDR3 DNA sequence: TGTGCCAGCTCACCACCAGGGGGCTCCTACGAGCAGTACTTC. The rearrangement links TRBV18 to TRBJ2-7, with D possibly TRBD1 on 6 matching bases. Trimming shortened V by 0 bases and J by 0 bases, and 6 bases separated the two germline ends. Looked up from germline, CDR1 is KGHSH and CDR2 is LQKENI. The CDR3 runs 14 residues.

The V call is TRBV7-2, the J call TRBJ1-2; D gene ambiguous. Germline V gives CDR1 SGHTA, CDR2 FQGNSA. The CDR3 has 11 residues. Between the trimmed V and J ends, which lost 5 bases and 3 bases, there was a span of 4 bases. The DNA of the CDR3 is TGTGCCAGCAGCCCCGACTATGGCTACACCTTC. Its translation: CASSPDYGYTF.

CDR3 DNA: TGTGCCAGCAGCCGGCCATCCTCAAGGGGCTACACCTTC. Residues: CASSRPSSRGYTF. The chain couples TRBV14 to TRBJ1-2, with no clear D. The CDR3 spans 13 residues. Trimming cost V 4 bases and J 8 bases, with 14 bases left between them. CDR1 and CDR2 (germline): SGHDN, FVKESK.

This chain links TRBV10-3 with TRBJ1-3; 10 nucleotides match TRBD1. The V gene end was trimmed by 6 bases and the J gene end by 9 bases; junction bases not matched to a gene: 5. This CDR3 region has 13 residues. Germline CDR1 reads ENHRY; CDR2 reads SYGVKD. Here the CDR3 reads CAIRGQGKTTIYF. As DNA, the CDR3 is TGTGCCATCAGGGGACAGGGGAAGACCACCATATATTTT.

The chain is built from TRBV3-1 (or the pseudogene TRBV3-2) and TRBJ2-1; D perhaps matches TRBD2 (6 bases). The CDR3 has 12 amino acids. Germline V gene lookup returns CDR1 LGHDT and CDR2 YNNKEL (reference sequence). V dropped 0 bases and J dropped 16 bases, with 13 bases sitting between them. The CDR3 protein is CASSQEWGRCFF. In nucleotides, the CDR3 is TGTGCCAGCAGCCAAGAATGGGGGAGGTGTTTCTTC.

V and J are TRBV6-5 and TRBJ2-6; D possibly matches TRBD1 or TRBD2 (5 bases each). V gave up 11 bases and J gave up 0 bases, with 8 bases separating them. From germline, CDR1 is MNHEY and CDR2 SVGAGI. This CDR3 spans 13 amino acids. The CDR3 DNA sequence: TGTGCCCTGGGACCCTCTGGGGCCAACGTCCTGACTTTC. Translation gives CALGPSGANVLTF.

The V and J genes are TRBV30 and TRBJ1-3; D gene unclear. V was pared by 3 bases and J by 0 bases, with 6 bases between. The CDR3 totals 13 residues. Looked up from germline, CDR1 is GTSNPN and CDR2 is SVGIG (reference sequence). The CDR3 region is CAWRGISGNTIYF. The CDR3 nucleotides are TGTGCCTGGAGGGGAATCTCTGGAAACACCATATATTTT. The full variable domain, rest sourced from reference TRBV30 and TRBJ1-3, is SQTIHQWPATLVQPVGSPLSLECTVEGTSNPNLYWYRQAAGRGLQLLFYSVGIGQISSEVPQNLSASRPQDRQFILSSKKLLLSDSGFYLCAWRGISGNTIYFGEGSWLTVV.

The J gene is TRBJ1-1, the V gene TRBV5-5; perhaps TRBD1 as D (5 bases). Between the trimmed V and J ends, which lost 4 bases and 8 bases, there was a span of 21 bases. The CDR3 runs to 15 residues. Looked up from germline, CDR1 is SGHKS and CDR2 is YYEKEE (reference sequence). The CDR3 is CASSPPLKGNREAFF. The DNA for the CDR3 is TGTGCCAGCAGCCCGCCCCTGAAGGGGAATCGCGAAGCTTTCTTT.

In regard to this clone: The junction shows a germline mismatch at one end, possibly a read error. The rearrangement links TRBV7-7 to TRBJ2-3; D is unresolved. CDR3 length: 14 residues. CDR1 is SSHAT, CDR2 FNYEAQ, per germline (reference sequence). CDR3 amino acids: CASSLNIGTDTQYF. As DNA, the CDR3 is TGTGCTAGCAGCTTAAATATCGGCACAGATACGCAGTATTTT.

The V call is TRBV19, the J call TRBJ2-7, with TRBD2 matching over 7 bases. Unmatched junction bases numbered 0, after V lost 4 bases and J lost 0 bases. Looked up from germline, CDR1 is LNHDA and CDR2 is SQIVND (reference sequence). The CDR3 spans 13 residues. The CDR3 sequence is CASSSGSSYEQYF. CDR3 coding DNA: TGTGCCAGTAGTAGCGGGAGCTCCTACGAGCAGTACTTC. Together with reference TRBV19 and TRBJ2-7, the CDR3 gives the full variable domain: DGGITQSPKYLFRKEGQNVTLSCEQNLNHDAMYWYRQDPGQGLRLIYYSQIVNDFQKGDIAEGYSVSREKKESFPLTVTSAQKNPTAFYLCASSSGSSYEQYFGPGTRLTVT.

The rearrangement uses TRBV11-2 and TRBJ1-4; 7 nucleotides agree with TRBD1. Germline V CDR1 and CDR2: SGHAT, FQNNGV. Losses at the gene ends were 6 bases for V and 8 bases for J; bases not matched to a gene: 9. The CDR3 sequence is 14 residues long. CDR3 DNA sequence: TGTGCCAGCAGACTACAGGGGTCGGGCGAAAAACTGTTTTTT. Protein: CASRLQGSGEKLFF.

The chain uses TRBV4-2 and TRBJ2-1, with TRBD2 matching over 16 bases. After removal of 4 bases from V and 7 bases from J, the junction contained 13 bases not matched to a gene. This CDR3 region has 19 residues. CDR1 is LGHNA, CDR2 YNFKEQ, per germline. The CDR3 DNA sequence: TGTGCCAGCAGCCGATTTGGGACTAGCGGGAGGGCAGTCAGAAATGAGCAGTTCTTC. This codes for CASSRFGTSGRAVRNEQFF.

This sequence joins TRBV6-5 and TRBJ1-1; D remains unclear. Trimming stripped 4 bases from V and 11 bases from J, with 8 bases between. The CDR3 sequence is 10 residues long. Germline CDR1 is MNHEY and CDR2 is SVGAGI. The CDR3 DNA follows: TGTGCCAGCAGTTCGATTGAGGCTTTCTTT. Translating gives CASSSIEAFF.

The chain uses TRBV18 and TRBJ1-4; no firm D call. This CDR3 has 13 residues. In germline, CDR1 is KGHSH, CDR2 LQKENI. V was cut by 2 bases and J by 7 bases, with 8 bases left in between. This CDR3 reads CASSPGLVEKLFF. The CDR3 DNA follows: TGTGCCAGCTCACCAGGGTTGGTTGAAAAACTGTTTTTT.

The chain joins TRBV12-3 or TRBV12-4 to TRBJ1-6; unclear D gene. The CDR3 loop spans 13 amino acids. V dropped 3 bases and J dropped 9 bases, with 9 bases sitting between them. CDR3 protein: CASSLRSSSPLHF. The CDR3 coding sequence is TGTGCCAGCAGTTTGCGCTCGAGTTCACCCCTCCACTTT.

The gene calls are TRBV21-1 and TRBJ2-7. TRBV21-1 is a listed pseudogene. The CDR3 covers 14 residues. CDR3 in DNA: TGTGCCAGCAGCAAAGCTGAAGGGAACTACGAGCAGTACTTC. Translation gives CASSKAEGNYEQYF.

The rearrangement links TRBV5-1 to TRBJ2-1, with 7 bases fitting TRBD2. The length of the CDR3 is 14 residues. Germline CDR1 reads SGHRS; CDR2 reads YFSETQ. Trimming removed 5 bases from V and 2 bases from J; junction bases left unmatched: 4. CDR3 bases: TGCGCCAGCAGGGAGCGGGGAACCTACAATGAGCAGTTCTTC. This codes for CASRERGTYNEQFF.

This sequence joins TRBV7-6 and TRBJ2-7; D gene uncertain. The ends were cut back, 3 bases at V and 0 bases at J, with 9 bases in the middle. This CDR3 contains 14 residues. In germline, CDR1 is SGHVS, CDR2 FNYEAQ. CDR3 in DNA: TGTGCCAGCAGCTTGGATCCCAGCTCCTACGAGCAGTACTTC. Translating it yields CASSLDPSSYEQYF.

The chain has TRBV18 and TRBJ2-5; TRBD2 matches 8 bases. CDR1 KGHSH and CDR2 LQKENI come from the germline V gene. Trimming at V came to 3 bases and at J to 3 bases, leaving 9 bases not matched to a gene. This CDR3 spans 16 amino acids. CDR3 in amino acids: CASSPVPLAGKETQYF. In nucleotides, the CDR3 is TGTGCCAGCTCACCTGTTCCCTTAGCGGGGAAAGAGACCCAGTACTTC.

V and J are TRBV3-1 (or the pseudogene TRBV3-2) and TRBJ2-7; 13 bases are a match to TRBD2. The V gene's germline CDR1 is LGHDT and CDR2 YNNKEL (reference sequence). V lost 0 bases to trimming and J lost 1 base; unmatched junction nucleotides: 18. There are 22 residues in the CDR3. CDR3 sequence reads: CASSQDPPWTSGGAHASYEQYF. The CDR3 DNA follows: TGTGCCAGCAGCCAAGATCCCCCCTGGACTAGCGGGGGAGCCCACGCGTCCTACGAGCAGTACTTC.

The chain couples TRBV30 to TRBJ2-6; no clear D gene. CDR1 is GTSNPN and CDR2 is SVGIG in the germline V gene (reference sequence). With 4 bases removed from V and 1 base from J, the gap between germline ends came to 8 bases. The CDR3 sequence is 14 residues long. CDR3 loop: CAWTLKSGANVLTF. In nucleotides, the CDR3 is TGTGCCTGGACCCTAAAGTCTGGGGCCAACGTCCTGACTTTC.

The rearrangement uses TRBV3-1 (or the pseudogene TRBV3-2) and TRBJ2-7; 9 positions agree with TRBD2. The length of the CDR3 is 15 residues. CDR1 LGHDT and CDR2 YNNKEL come from the germline V gene (reference sequence). The V and J ends lost 3 bases and 4 bases, in that order; junction bases with no gene match: 7. This chain's CDR3 is CASSQGGRARYEQYF. In DNA, the CDR3 is TGTGCCAGCAGCCAGGGCGGGAGGGCAAGGTACGAGCAGTACTTC.

The table lists this clone with a count of one. The chain is built from TRBV28 and TRBJ1-6; D ambiguous. This CDR3 is 12 amino acids long. Trimming took off 5 bases at V and 12 bases at J, with 11 bases between the two ends. Germline CDR1 is MDHEN and CDR2 is SYDVKM. In DNA, the CDR3 is TGTGCCAGCAGTCCTCCGACGGGACCCCTCCACTTT. Amino acid sequence: CASSPPTGPLHF.

The chain is built from TRBV18 and TRBJ1-5; 8 positions agree with TRBD1. V shed 3 bases and J 2 bases; nucleotides not matched to a gene: 0. The CDR3 is 14 amino acids. The V gene's germline CDR1 is KGHSH and CDR2 LQKENI. CDR3 loop: CASSPTGGNQPQHF. CDR3 DNA: TGTGCCAGCTCACCGACAGGGGGCAATCAGCCCCAGCATTTT.

The chain has TRBV3-1 (or the pseudogene TRBV3-2) and TRBJ1-2; D not resolved. The germline V gene encodes CDR1 LGHDT and CDR2 YNNKEL (reference sequence). The V end lost 0 bases, the J end lost 2 bases, and 10 bases lay between the germline ends. This CDR3 comprises 15 residues. The CDR3, as DNA: TGTGCCAGCAGCCAAGATAGGGTACGGAACTATGGCTACACCTTC. Translation gives CASSQDRVRNYGYTF.

V usage is TRBV6-5 and J usage is TRBJ1-6; maybe TRBD1 (5 bases). CDR1 is MNHEY and CDR2 is SVGAGI in the germline V gene. The germline V and J ends were trimmed by 2 bases and 3 bases, with 5 bases remaining between them. The CDR3 runs to 14 residues. The CDR3 coding sequence is TGTGCCAGCAGTTACGGGGGCTATAATTCACCCCTCCACTTT. Amino acids: CASSYGGYNSPLHF.

This chain joins TRBV19 and TRBJ1-1, with D possibly being TRBD1 (5 bases). V was trimmed by 4 bases and J by 4 bases, leaving 13 bases between them. The CDR3 totals 14 residues. Germline lookup yields CDR1 LNHDA and CDR2 SQIVND (reference sequence). The CDR3 nucleotides are TGTGCCAGTAGTACCCGGGCCGGGGGCACTGAAGCTTTCTTT. Translated, it gives CASSTRAGGTEAFF.

CDR3 region: CASSKALTGNEQFF. In nucleotides, the CDR3 is TGCGCCAGCAGCAAAGCCCTTACAGGGAATGAGCAGTTCTTC. This chain links TRBV4-1 with TRBJ2-1; tentative D call: TRBD1 (6 bases). This CDR3 comprises 14 residues. V was shortened by 5 bases and J by 7 bases, with 15 bases between the two germline ends. Germline loops: CDR1 MGHRA, CDR2 YSYEKL.